The sequence of this T cell receptor beta chain was determined in a study of patients and donors after allogeneic stem cell transplantation. TCRdb reanalysed the RT-PCR reads using MiXCR and keeps one entry per CDR3 protein. The sample lists some 230,000 distinct CDR3 sequences, roughly 13% occurring once. Sequencing was performed on blood, either unsorted or a sorted T cell fraction (not recorded which). This sequence originates from a human donor who was either an allogeneic HSCT recipient or a stem cell or donor lymphocyte infusion donor (not recorded which). It is not recorded whose cells these are; they may come from a transplant donor.

Written as DNA, the CDR3 is TGCGCCAGCAGCCGGGAGTTGAGGGTCAACGAGCAGTACTTC. It yields the protein CASSRELRVNEQYF. The chain recombines TRBV23-1 with TRBJ2-7; TRBD2 is a possible D gene (6 bases). TRBV23-1 is assigned to the ORF class and has an uncertain function. This CDR3 contains 14 residues. V was shortened by 6 bases and J by 5 bases, with 17 bases between the two germline ends.